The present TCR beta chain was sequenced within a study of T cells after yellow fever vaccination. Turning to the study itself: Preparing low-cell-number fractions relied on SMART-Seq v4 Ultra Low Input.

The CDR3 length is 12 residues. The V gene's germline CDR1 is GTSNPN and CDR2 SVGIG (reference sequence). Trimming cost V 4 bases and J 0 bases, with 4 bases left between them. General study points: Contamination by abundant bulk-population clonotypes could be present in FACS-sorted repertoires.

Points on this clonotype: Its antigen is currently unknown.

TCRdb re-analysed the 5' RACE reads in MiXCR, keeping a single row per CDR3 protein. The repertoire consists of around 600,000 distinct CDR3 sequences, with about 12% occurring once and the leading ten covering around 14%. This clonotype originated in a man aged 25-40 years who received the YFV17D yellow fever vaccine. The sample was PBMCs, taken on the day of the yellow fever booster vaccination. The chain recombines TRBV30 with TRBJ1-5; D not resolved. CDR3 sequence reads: CAWTHSNQPQHF. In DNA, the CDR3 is TGTGCCTGGACCCATAGCAATCAGCCCCAGCATTTT.